One and the same sample provided the 2 T cell receptor beta chains below, sequenced in a study of T cell responses to AZD1222 COVID-19 vaccine. Libraries were prepared by immunoSEQ multiplex PCR; TCRdb keeps only in-frame clonotypes and omits some of them. The sample has about 220,000 clones, 85% to 95% seen once; the top ten hold around 1%. The source was peripheral blood, collected on day 0 of MenACWY control vaccination. The receptors here all came from an adult in good health.

This sequence joins TRBV5-1 and TRBJ1-1, with D perhaps matching TRBD1 (5 bases). This CDR3 has 16 amino acids. Germline assignment: CDR1 SGHRS and CDR2 YFSETQ. The V and J ends lost 4 bases and 3 bases respectively, with 19 bases between them. CDR3 sequence (DNA): TGCGCCAGCAGCCCTAGAGGGGACCGGTTAGACACTGAAGCTTTCTTT. Protein sequence: CASSPRGDRLDTEAFF.

V is TRBV5-4 and J is TRBJ1-6; D gene ambiguous. The CDR3 covers 15 residues. Germline V gene lookup returns CDR1 SGHNT and CDR2 YYREEE (reference sequence). With 0 bases removed from V and 10 bases from J, the gap between germline ends came to 14 bases. CDR3 residues: CASSLATQGGSPLHF. The CDR3 DNA reads TGTGCCAGCAGCTTGGCCACACAAGGTGGATCACCCCTCCACTTT.